This T cell receptor (beta chain) was found in a study of blood T cell repertoires in COVID-19. About the research overall: Sites across the United States, Italy and Spain contributed samples from acute and convalescent COVID-19. T cells, B-cell-depleted T cells, or PBMCs supplied cDNA or gDNA.

Self-reported history from a screening survey and questionnaire set each donor's cohort. Recovered status in Cohort 3 required two negative PCRs, clearance, or symptom resolution. Here immunoSEQ multiplex PCR was the method, and the copy in TCRdb shows in-frame clones only, minus some. The sample includes over 150,000 clones, approximately 90% of them seen just once. Deletions cut 0 bases from V and 5 bases from J, with 25 bases between. Germline V gene sequence: CDR1 LGHNA, CDR2 YSLEER. The CDR3 has 19 residues. This TCR was recovered from a woman between 25 and 40 years old who had recovered from COVID-19. This sequence joins TRBV4-3 and TRBJ2-5, with TRBD2 as a possible D gene (6 bases). The sequenced material came from PBMCs or T cells enriched from blood (not recorded which). This CDR3 is CASSQDDGNAGPRGETQYF. CDR3 nucleotides: TGCGCCAGCAGCCAAGATGATGGGAATGCGGGACCCCGGGGGGAGACCCAGTACTTC.